Listed below are T cell receptor beta chains from one sample, sequenced in a study of T cell repertoires in ileal Crohn's disease. Data came from immunoSEQ multiplex PCR; TCRdb stores just in-frame clones and leaves some out. Here the sample spans approximately 2,500 clones, about nine tenths being singletons. Sequenced material: ileal tissue. The receptors come from an adult with Crohn's disease. The CDR3 runs from the conserved cysteine through the conserved F or W. The order of the fields is J gene, V gene, D gene, clone size, CDR3 DNA, CDR3 protein. The D gene is left open where the match is weak. Clone size, where shown, is once, few, many, or a class for clones that have expanded.

j_call: TRBJ2-7; v_call: TRBV27; d_call: .; clone_size: few; cdr3_nt: TGTGCCAGCAGTTCTGTGGGGGGAATCAATTACAGCGGGCACCTCTCCTACGAGCAGTACTTC; cdr3_aa: CASSSVGGINYSGHLSYEQYF
j_call: TRBJ2-5; v_call: TRBV27; d_call: TRBD1; clone_size: .; cdr3_nt: TGTGCCAGCAGTTTCTCCGACAGGGTGAAGACCCAGTACTTC; cdr3_aa: CASSFSDRVKTQYF
j_call: TRBJ1-4; v_call: TRBV5-8; d_call: .; clone_size: once; cdr3_nt: TGTGCCAGCAGCTTGGACTCGGTCGTAAAGTTGTTTTTT; cdr3_aa: CASSLDSVVKLFF
j_call: TRBJ2-1; v_call: TRBV9; d_call: .; clone_size: .; cdr3_nt: TGTGCCAGCAGCGTAGGGGGGTCTTACCGCTCCTACAATGAGCAGTTCTTC; cdr3_aa: CASSVGGSYRSYNEQFF
j_call: TRBJ1-5; v_call: TRBV23-1; d_call: .; clone_size: .; cdr3_nt: TGCGCCAGCAGTCAAATTAGGGCGGGCAGGGAAAGGGTCGTAGTCCTCAATCAGCCCCAGCATTTT; cdr3_aa: CASSQIRAGRERVVVLNQPQHF
j_call: TRBJ1-6; v_call: TRBV27; d_call: TRBD1; clone_size: .; cdr3_nt: TGTGCCAGCCGTCCCGGACAGGGGCGAAATTCACCCCTCCACTTT; cdr3_aa: CASRPGQGRNSPLHF
j_call: TRBJ1-1; v_call: TRBV7-3; d_call: TRBD1; clone_size: .; cdr3_nt: TGTGCCAGCAGCCCATCGGGACAGTTAAACACTGAAGCTTTCTTT; cdr3_aa: CASSPSGQLNTEAFF
j_call: TRBJ1-5; v_call: TRBV6-1; d_call: .; clone_size: .; cdr3_nt: TGTGCCAGCAGTGAAAAGGTGGTCCGCCAGCCCCAGCATTTT; cdr3_aa: CASSEKVVRQPQHF
j_call: TRBJ2-7; v_call: TRBV25-1; d_call: .; clone_size: few; cdr3_nt: TGTGCCAGCAGTGAATTGCGCGAGCAGTACTTC; cdr3_aa: CASSELREQYF
j_call: TRBJ1-4; v_call: TRBV6-5; d_call: .; clone_size: .; cdr3_nt: TGTGCCAGCAGGGGACGAGCAAATGAAAAACTGTTTTTT; cdr3_aa: CASRGRANEKLFF
j_call: TRBJ1-3; v_call: TRBV4-3; d_call: .; clone_size: few; cdr3_nt: TGCGCCAGCAGCCAAGACCTACTTCTCTCTGGAAACACCATATATTTT; cdr3_aa: CASSQDLLLSGNTIYF
j_call: TRBJ2-1; v_call: TRBV2; d_call: .; clone_size: few; cdr3_nt: TGTGCCAGCAGTCCTCCCTTTAACAATGAGCAGTTCTTC; cdr3_aa: CASSPPFNNEQFF
j_call: TRBJ2-3; v_call: TRBV2; d_call: TRBD1; clone_size: .; cdr3_nt: TGTGCCAGCAGGGTACGGACAGGGATGCCCACAGATACGCAGTATTTT; cdr3_aa: CASRVRTGMPTDTQYF
j_call: TRBJ2-5; v_call: TRBV28; d_call: .; clone_size: .; cdr3_nt: TGTGCCAGCAATTCCCGACCAGGGGAGACCCAGTACTTC; cdr3_aa: CASNSRPGETQYF